Given below is one T cell receptor (beta chain) in context. This sample is part of a study of OX40 agonist ivuxolimab in advanced cancers. The repertoire was sequenced with immunoSEQ multiplex PCR; TCRdb's copy has only in-frame clones and lacks some. This table has tens of thousands of clones, 70% to 90% appearing once. Trimming removed 4 bases from V and 9 bases from J; junction bases left unmatched: 5. Germline CDR1 is LNHDA and CDR2 is SQIVND (reference sequence). The CDR3 runs to 14 residues. This TCR was sampled from an adult with an advanced solid tumor such as melanoma, head and neck, liver or kidney cancer. The chain employs TRBV19 and TRBJ1-6, with TRBD1 identical over 8 bases. The sequencing used CD4+ or CD8+ T cells sorted from blood, collected in a trial of the OX40 agonist ivuxolimab. The CDR3, as DNA: TGTGCCAGTAGTAGGGAGCAGGGGGCTTCACCCCTCCACTTT. Amino acids: CASSREQGASPLHF.